These T cell receptor beta chains were read from a single sample in a study of shared clonotypes between healthy human individuals. The table came from immunoSEQ multiplex PCR; TCRdb's copy has only in-frame clones and leaves some out. The sample has around 700,000 clones; around 74% are singletons. Sequences were obtained from memory CD4+ T cells sorted from blood. The receptors were gathered from a woman aged 30 to 39 in good health. Each CDR3 is given with its conserved first and last residue. The D gene is left open where the match is weak. Clone size is not always given. Where it is, it says once, few, many or a class for expanded clones.

D,J,size,V,CDR3,DNA
NA,TRBJ2-1,NA,TRBV4-1,CASSQEGVGRGSYNEQFF,TGCGCCAGCAGCCAAGAGGGTGTGGGAAGGGGCTCCTACAATGAGCAGTTCTTC
NA,TRBJ1-2,NA,TRBV6-1,CASTKRETNYGYTF,TGTGCCAGCACGAAGCGGGAAACTAACTATGGCTACACCTTC
TRBD1,TRBJ1-5,NA,TRBV19,CASSTETGVNQPQHF,TGTGCCAGTAGTACCGAGACAGGGGTCAATCAGCCCCAGCATTTT
NA,TRBJ2-5,NA,TRBV11-1,CASSFKGTFQETQYF,TGTGCCAGCAGCTTTAAGGGGACCTTCCAAGAGACCCAGTACTTC
TRBD2,TRBJ2-1,few,TRBV30,CAWSHPGTSDPNEQFF,TGTGCCTGGAGTCACCCCGGGACTAGCGATCCCAATGAGCAGTTCTTC
NA,TRBJ1-5,NA,TRBV15,CATSRGSNQPQHF,TGTGCCACCAGCAGAGGCAGCAATCAGCCCCAGCATTTT
NA,TRBJ1-2,NA,TRBV19,CASSPGWDPYGYTF,TGTGCCAGCTCCCCTGGGTGGGATCCCTATGGCTACACCTTC
NA,TRBJ1-2,NA,TRBV28,CASSLHSGTIGYTF,TGTGCCAGCAGCCTCCACTCCGGGACGATTGGCTACACCTTC
NA,TRBJ1-1,few,TRBV7-2,CASSGGHQGSTEAFF,TGTGCCAGCAGCGGGGGACACCAGGGGAGCACTGAAGCTTTCTTT
TRBD2,TRBJ2-2,few,TRBV6-1,CASSETAGEVGELFF,TGTGCCAGCAGTGAAACGGCGGGAGAGGTCGGGGAGCTGTTTTTT
TRBD2,TRBJ2-1,few,TRBV4-1,CASRSGLAGGKQFF,TGCGCCAGCAGATCGGGACTAGCGGGAGGGAAGCAGTTCTTC
NA,TRBJ1-5,NA,TRBV6-6,CASSYSIRVDQPQHF,TGTGCCAGCAGTTACTCGATCAGGGTGGATCAGCCCCAGCATTTT
NA,TRBJ1-1,NA,TRBV4-2,CASSQGNLGVGDEAFF,TGTGCCAGCAGCCAAGGGAATTTGGGTGTGGGGGATGAAGCTTTCTTT
TRBD2,TRBJ2-3,few,TRBV4-2,CASSQRLGAGTTDTQYF,TGTGCCAGCAGCCAAAGATTGGGAGCGGGAACCACAGATACGCAGTATTTT
TRBD1,TRBJ1-2,NA,TRBV6-1,CASSRDREDYGYTF,TGTGCCAGCAGTCGGGACAGGGAAGACTATGGCTACACCTTC
TRBD1,TRBJ1-2,NA,TRBV4-1,CASSGTGGHRDYGYTF,TGCGCCAGCAGCGGGACAGGGGGCCACCGGGATTATGGCTACACCTTC
NA,TRBJ2-1,NA,TRBV7-6,CASSQTAYNEQFF,TGTGCCAGCAGCCAGACAGCCTACAATGAGCAGTTCTTC
NA,TRBJ2-5,NA,TRBV7-8,CASSLRRLQETQYF,TGTGCCAGCAGCCTTCGACGGCTACAAGAGACCCAGTACTTC
NA,TRBJ2-7,NA,TRBV7-9,CASSARLTGSPYEQYF,TGTGCCAGCAGCGCAAGACTCACCGGGAGCCCCTACGAGCAGTACTTC
TRBD1,TRBJ1-5,NA,TRBV6-5,CASSSTGSNQPQHF,TGTGCCAGCAGTTCGACAGGGAGCAATCAGCCCCAGCATTTT
NA,TRBJ1-1,NA,TRBV4-2,CASSQDWMGTEAFF,TGTGCCAGCAGCCAAGACTGGATGGGCACTGAAGCTTTCTTT
NA,TRBJ2-7,once,TRBV28,CASSSVSYEQYF,TGTGCCAGCAGTTCTGTCTCCTACGAGCAGTACTTC
NA,TRBJ2-5,NA,TRBV2,CASSFDSQETQYF,TGTGCCAGCAGCTTCGACAGCCAAGAGACCCAGTACTTC
TRBD1,TRBJ1-2,NA,TRBV6-1,CASSESGTVYGYTF,TGTGCCAGCAGTGAGTCCGGGACAGTCTATGGCTACACCTTC
NA,TRBJ2-4,few,TRBV5-1,CASSLAFEGAGNIQYF,TGCGCCAGCAGCTTGGCCTTTGAGGGAGCTGGAAACATTCAGTACTTC
TRBD1,TRBJ1-1,NA,TRBV5-4,CASRIAGTANTEAFF,TGTGCCAGCAGAATCGCCGGGACAGCGAACACTGAAGCTTTCTTT
NA,TRBJ2-5,NA,TRBV6-6,CASSFLRTGDQETQYF,TGTGCCAGCAGTTTCCTCCGGACGGGTGACCAAGAGACCCAGTACTTC
NA,TRBJ2-3,NA,TRBV28,CASSLWGASADTDTQYF,TGTGCCAGCAGTTTATGGGGGGCTAGCGCTGACACAGATACGCAGTATTTT
TRBD1,TRBJ1-1,NA,TRBV28,CASSPTGTGSSEAFF,TGTGCCAGCAGTCCCACCGGGACAGGGTCCTCTGAAGCTTTCTTT
TRBD2,TRBJ2-1,once,TRBV7-2,CASSAGEHNEQFF,TGTGCCAGTAGCGCGGGAGAGCACAATGAGCAGTTCTTC
NA,TRBJ2-7,once,TRBV19,CASMGPLFEQYF,TGTGCCAGTATGGGACCTCTTTTCGAGCAGTACTTC
TRBD2,TRBJ2-5,NA,TRBV29-1,CSVAHPSGRETQYF,TGCAGCGTTGCTCATCCTAGCGGGAGGGAGACCCAGTACTTC
TRBD1,TRBJ2-7,NA,TRBV14,CASRLQGAYEQYF,TGTGCCAGCAGGTTGCAGGGGGCTTACGAGCAGTACTTC